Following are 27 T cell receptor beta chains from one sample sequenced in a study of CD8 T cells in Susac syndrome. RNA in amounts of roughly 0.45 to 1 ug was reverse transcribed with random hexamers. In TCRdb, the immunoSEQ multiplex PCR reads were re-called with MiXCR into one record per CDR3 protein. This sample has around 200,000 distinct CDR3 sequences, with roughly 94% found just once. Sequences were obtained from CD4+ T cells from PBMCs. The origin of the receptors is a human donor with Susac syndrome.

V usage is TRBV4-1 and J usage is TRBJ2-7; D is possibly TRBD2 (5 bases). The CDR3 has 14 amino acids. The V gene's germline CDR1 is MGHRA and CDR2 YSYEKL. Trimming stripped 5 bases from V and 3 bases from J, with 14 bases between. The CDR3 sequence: CASSFPGLNYEQYF. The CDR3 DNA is TGCGCCAGCAGCTTCCCTGGACTCAACTACGAGCAGTACTTC.

As DNA, the CDR3 is TGTGCCAGCAGCCGGGGACTAGCGGAATCCTACGAGCAGTACTTC. Its translation: CASSRGLAESYEQYF. The J gene is TRBJ2-7, the V gene TRBV7-2; 11 bases fit TRBD2. The germline CDR1 and CDR2 sequences are SGHTA and FQGNSA. This CDR3 is built from 15 residues. Trimming took 5 bases from V and 1 from J; bases not matched to a gene: 4.

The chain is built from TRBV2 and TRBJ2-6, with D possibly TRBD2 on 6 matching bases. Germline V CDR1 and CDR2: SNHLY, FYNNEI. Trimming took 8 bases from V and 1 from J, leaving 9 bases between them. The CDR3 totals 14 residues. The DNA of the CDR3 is TGTGCCAGCTGTGCGGGATCTGGGGCCAACGTCCTGACTTTC. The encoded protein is CASCAGSGANVLTF.

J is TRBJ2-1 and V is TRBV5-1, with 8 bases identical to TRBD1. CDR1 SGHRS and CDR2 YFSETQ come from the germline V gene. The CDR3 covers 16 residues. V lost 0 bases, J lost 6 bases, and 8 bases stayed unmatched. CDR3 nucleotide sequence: TGCGCCAGCAGCTTGGATGGACAGGGTTTAAGCAATGAGCAGTTCTTC. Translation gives CASSLDGQGLSNEQFF.

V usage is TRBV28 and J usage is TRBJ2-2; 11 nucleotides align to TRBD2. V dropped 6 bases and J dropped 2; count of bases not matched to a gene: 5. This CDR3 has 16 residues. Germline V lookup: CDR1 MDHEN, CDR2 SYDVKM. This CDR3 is CASRLTSGGNTGELFF. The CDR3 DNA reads TGTGCCAGCAGACTCACTAGCGGGGGAAACACCGGGGAGCTGTTTTTT.

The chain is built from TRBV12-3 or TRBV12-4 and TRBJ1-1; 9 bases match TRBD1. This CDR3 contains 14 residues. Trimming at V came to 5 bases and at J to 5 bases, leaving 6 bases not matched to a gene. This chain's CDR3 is CASSHRGRGTEAFF. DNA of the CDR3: TGTGCCAGCAGTCACAGGGGGCGGGGGACTGAAGCTTTCTTT.

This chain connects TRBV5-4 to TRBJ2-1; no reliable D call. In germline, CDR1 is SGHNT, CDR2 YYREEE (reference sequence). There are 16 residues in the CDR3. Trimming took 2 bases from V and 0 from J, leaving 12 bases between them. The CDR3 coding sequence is TGTGCCAGCAGCTTACTGACCCCTACCTCCTACAATGAGCAGTTCTTC. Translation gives CASSLLTPTSYNEQFF. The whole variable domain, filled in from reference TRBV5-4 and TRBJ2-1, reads ETGVTQSPTHLIKTRGQQVTLRCSSQSGHNTVSWYQQALGQGPQFIFQYYREEENGRGNFPPRFSGLQFPNYSSELNVNALELDDSALYLCASSLLTPTSYNEQFFGPGTRLTVL.

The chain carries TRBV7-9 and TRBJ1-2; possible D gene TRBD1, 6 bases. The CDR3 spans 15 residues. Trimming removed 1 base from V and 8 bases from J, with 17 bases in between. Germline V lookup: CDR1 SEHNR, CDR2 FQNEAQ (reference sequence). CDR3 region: CASSLVEAGAKGYTF. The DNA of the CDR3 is TGTGCCAGCAGCTTAGTAGAAGCGGGGGCGAAGGGCTACACCTTC.

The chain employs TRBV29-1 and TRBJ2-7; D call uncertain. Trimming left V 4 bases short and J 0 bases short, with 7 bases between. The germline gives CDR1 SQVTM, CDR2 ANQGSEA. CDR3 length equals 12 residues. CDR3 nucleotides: TGCAGCGTTGTCGCAGGCTCCTACGAGCAGTACTTC. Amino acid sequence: CSVVAGSYEQYF.

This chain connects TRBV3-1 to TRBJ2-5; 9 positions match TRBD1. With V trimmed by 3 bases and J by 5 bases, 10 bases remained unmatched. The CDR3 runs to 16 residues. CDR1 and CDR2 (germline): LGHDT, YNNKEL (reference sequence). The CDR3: CASSHVEGQGEETQYF. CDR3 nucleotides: TGTGCCAGCAGCCACGTGGAGGGACAGGGAGAGGAGACCCAGTACTTC.

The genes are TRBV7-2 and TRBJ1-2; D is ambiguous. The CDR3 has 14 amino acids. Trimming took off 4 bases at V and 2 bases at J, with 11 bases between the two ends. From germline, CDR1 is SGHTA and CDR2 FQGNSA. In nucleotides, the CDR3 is TGTGCCAGCAGCTCCTGGACCGAGAACTATGGCTACACCTTC. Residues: CASSSWTENYGYTF. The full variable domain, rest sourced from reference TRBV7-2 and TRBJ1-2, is GAGVSQSPSNKVTEKGKDVELRCDPISGHTALYWYRQSLGQGLEFLIYFQGNSAPDKSGLPSDRFSAERTGGSVSTLTIQRTQQEDSAVYLCASSSWTENYGYTFGSGTRLTVV.

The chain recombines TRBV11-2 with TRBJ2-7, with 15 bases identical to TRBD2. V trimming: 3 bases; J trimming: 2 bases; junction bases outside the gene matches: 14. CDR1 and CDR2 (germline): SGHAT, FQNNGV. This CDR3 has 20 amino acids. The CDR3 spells CASSLLGGLAGGPGPYEQYF. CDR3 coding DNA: TGTGCCAGCAGCTTGTTGGGAGGACTAGCGGGGGGGCCTGGACCCTACGAGCAGTACTTC.

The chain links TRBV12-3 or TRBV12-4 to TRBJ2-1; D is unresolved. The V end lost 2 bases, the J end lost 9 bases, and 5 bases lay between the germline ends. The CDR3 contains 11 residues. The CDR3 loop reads CASSLLGEQFF. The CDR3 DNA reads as TGTGCCAGCAGTTTACTGGGTGAGCAGTTCTTC.

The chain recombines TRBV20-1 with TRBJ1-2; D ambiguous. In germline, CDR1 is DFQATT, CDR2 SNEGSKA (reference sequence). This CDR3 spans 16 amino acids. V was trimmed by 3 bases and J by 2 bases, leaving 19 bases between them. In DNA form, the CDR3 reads TGCAGTGCTAGCACAGCATCAACCGCCCTCAACTATGGCTACACCTTC. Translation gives CSASTASTALNYGYTF.

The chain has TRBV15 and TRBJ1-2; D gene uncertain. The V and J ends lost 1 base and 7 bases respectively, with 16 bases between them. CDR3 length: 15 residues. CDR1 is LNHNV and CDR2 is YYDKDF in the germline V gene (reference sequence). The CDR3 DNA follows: TGTGCCACCAGCAGAGTTAAGGCATTGATCCGTGGCTACACCTTC. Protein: CATSRVKALIRGYTF.

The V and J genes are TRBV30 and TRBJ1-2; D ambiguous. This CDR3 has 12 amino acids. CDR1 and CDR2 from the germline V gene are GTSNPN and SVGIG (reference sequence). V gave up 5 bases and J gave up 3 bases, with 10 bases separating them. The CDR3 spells CAWGLGYYGYTF. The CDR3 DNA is TGTGCCTGGGGTTTAGGCTACTATGGCTACACCTTC. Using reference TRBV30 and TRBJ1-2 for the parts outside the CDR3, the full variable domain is SQTIHQWPATLVQPVGSPLSLECTVEGTSNPNLYWYRQAAGRGLQLLFYSVGIGQISSEVPQNLSASRPQDRQFILSSKKLLLSDSGFYLCAWGLGYYGYTFGSGTRLTVV.

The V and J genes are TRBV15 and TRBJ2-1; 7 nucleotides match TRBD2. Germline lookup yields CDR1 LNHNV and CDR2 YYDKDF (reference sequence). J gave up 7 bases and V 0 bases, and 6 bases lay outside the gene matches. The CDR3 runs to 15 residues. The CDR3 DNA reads TGTGCCACCAGCAGAGATTACGCGGGAGAAAATGAGCAGTTCTTC. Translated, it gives CATSRDYAGENEQFF.

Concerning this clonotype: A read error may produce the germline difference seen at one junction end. This CDR3 is CASSPGQLMKNLFF. Here the CDR3 DNA reads TGTGCCAGTAGTCCGGGACAGTTAATGAAAAACCTGTTTTTT. The rearrangement links TRBV19 to TRBJ1-4; TRBD1 matches 7 bases. The CDR3 covers 14 residues. CDR1 and CDR2 (germline): LNHDA, SQIVND (reference sequence). The whole variable domain, filled in from reference TRBV19 and TRBJ1-4, reads DGGITQSPKYLFRKEGQNVTLSCEQNLNHDAMYWYRQDPGQGLRLIYYSQIVNDFQKGDIAEGYSVSREKKESFPLTVTSAQKNPTAFYLCASSPGQLMKNLFFGSGTQLSVL.

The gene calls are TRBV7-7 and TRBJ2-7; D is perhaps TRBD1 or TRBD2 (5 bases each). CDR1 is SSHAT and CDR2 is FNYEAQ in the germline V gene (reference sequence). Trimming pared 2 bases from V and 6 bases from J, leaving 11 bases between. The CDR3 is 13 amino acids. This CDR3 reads CASSLNFGGEQYF. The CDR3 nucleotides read TGTGCCAGCAGCTTAAATTTTGGGGGCGAGCAGTACTTC.

CDR3 region: CASSAQGWPYEQYF. CDR3 nucleotide sequence: TGTGCCAGCAGTGCGCAGGGATGGCCCTACGAGCAGTACTTC. V and J are TRBV6-1 and TRBJ2-7; D perhaps matches TRBD1 (5 bases). The CDR3 length is 14 residues. The germline V gene has CDR1 MNHNS and CDR2 SASEGT. The V and J ends lost 4 bases and 2 bases respectively, with 12 bases between them.

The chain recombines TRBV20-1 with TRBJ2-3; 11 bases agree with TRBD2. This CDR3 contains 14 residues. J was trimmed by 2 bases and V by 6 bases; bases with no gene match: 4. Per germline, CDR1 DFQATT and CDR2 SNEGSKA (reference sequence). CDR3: CSARLAGNTDTQYF. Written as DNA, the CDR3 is TGCAGTGCACGACTAGCGGGAAACACAGATACGCAGTATTTT.

CDR3 amino acids: CASSQGGLNEQFF. The CDR3 DNA reads as TGTGCCAGCTCTCAGGGAGGCTTAAATGAGCAGTTCTTC. This chain connects TRBV12-3 or TRBV12-4 to TRBJ2-1; D may be TRBD2 (6 bases). This CDR3 comprises 13 residues. V was pared by 8 bases and J by 7 bases, with 15 bases between.

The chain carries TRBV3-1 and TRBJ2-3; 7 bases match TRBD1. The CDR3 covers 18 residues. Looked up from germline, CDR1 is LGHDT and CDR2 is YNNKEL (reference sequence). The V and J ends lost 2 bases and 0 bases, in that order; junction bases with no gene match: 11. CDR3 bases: TGTGCCAGCAGCCAAACCCCGGGGACAGAAACTAGCACAGATACGCAGTATTTT. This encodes CASSQTPGTETSTDTQYF.

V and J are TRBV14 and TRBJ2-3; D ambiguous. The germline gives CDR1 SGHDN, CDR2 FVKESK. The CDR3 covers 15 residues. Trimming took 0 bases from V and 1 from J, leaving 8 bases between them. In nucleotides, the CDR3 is TGTGCCAGCAGCCAAGACTGGGCCCGCACAGATACGCAGTATTTT. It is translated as CASSQDWARTDTQYF. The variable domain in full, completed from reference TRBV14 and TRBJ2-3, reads EAGVTQFPSHSVIEKGQTVTLRCDPISGHDNLYWYRRVMGKEIKFLLHFVKESKQDESGMPNNRFLAERTGGTYSTLKVQPAELEDSGVYFCASSQDWARTDTQYFGPGTRLTVL.

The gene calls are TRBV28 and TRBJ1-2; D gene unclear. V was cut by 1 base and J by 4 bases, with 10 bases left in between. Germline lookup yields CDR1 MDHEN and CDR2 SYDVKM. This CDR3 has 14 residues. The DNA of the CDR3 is TGTGCCAGCAGTTTATCCCCGGAGCTCTATGGCTACACCTTC. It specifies CASSLSPELYGYTF.

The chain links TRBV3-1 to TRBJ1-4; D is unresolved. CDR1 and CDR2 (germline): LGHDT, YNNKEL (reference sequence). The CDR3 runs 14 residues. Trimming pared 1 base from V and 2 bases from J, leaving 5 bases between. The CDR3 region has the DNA TGTGCCAGCAGCCAAGGGGTGACTAATGAAAAACTGTTTTTT. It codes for CASSQGVTNEKLFF. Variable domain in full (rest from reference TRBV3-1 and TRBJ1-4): DTAVSQTPKYLVTQMGNDKSIKCEQNLGHDTMYWYKQDSKKFLKIMFSYNNKELIINETVPNRFSPKSPDKAHLNLHINSLELGDSAVYFCASSQGVTNEKLFFGSGTQLSVL.

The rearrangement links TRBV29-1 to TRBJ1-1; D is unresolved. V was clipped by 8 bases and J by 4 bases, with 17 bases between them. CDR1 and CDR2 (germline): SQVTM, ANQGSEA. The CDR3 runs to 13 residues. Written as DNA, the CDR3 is TGCAGCTCCTTCCCCCAAGGGAGCACTGAAGCTTTCTTT. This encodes CSSFPQGSTEAFF.